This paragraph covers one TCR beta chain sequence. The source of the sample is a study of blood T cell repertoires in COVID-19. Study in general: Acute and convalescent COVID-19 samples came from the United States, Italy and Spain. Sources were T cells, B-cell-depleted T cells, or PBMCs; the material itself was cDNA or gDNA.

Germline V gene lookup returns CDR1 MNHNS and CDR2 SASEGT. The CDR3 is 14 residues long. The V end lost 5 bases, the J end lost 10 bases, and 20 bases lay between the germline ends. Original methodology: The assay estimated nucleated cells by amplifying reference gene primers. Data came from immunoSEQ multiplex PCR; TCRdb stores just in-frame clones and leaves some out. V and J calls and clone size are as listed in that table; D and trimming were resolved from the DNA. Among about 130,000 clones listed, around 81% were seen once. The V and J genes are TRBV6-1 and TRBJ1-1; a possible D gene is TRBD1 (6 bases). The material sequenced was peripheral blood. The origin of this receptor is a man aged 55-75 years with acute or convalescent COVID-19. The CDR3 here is CASSFSGGADIAFF. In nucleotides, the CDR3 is TGTGCCAGCAGTTTTAGTGGGGGCGCTGATATAGCTTTCTTT.